The next 10 T cell receptor beta chains were all read from a single sample in a study of OX40 agonist ivuxolimab in advanced cancers. TCRdb's copy holds only in-frame clones and misses some; the assay was immunoSEQ multiplex PCR. The table lists tens of thousands of clones, approximately 80% of them singletons. Source: CD4+ or CD8+ T cells sorted from blood, taken in a trial of the OX40 agonist ivuxolimab. These receptors originate from an adult with an advanced solid tumor such as melanoma, head and neck, liver or kidney cancer.

J is TRBJ2-1 and V is TRBV28; 10 positions match TRBD1. This CDR3 has 16 residues. Germline V gene lookup returns CDR1 MDHEN and CDR2 SYDVKM. V gave up 1 base and J gave up 4 bases; unmatched junction bases: 4. The CDR3 is CASSLSGQGVYNEQFF. The CDR3 DNA reads TGTGCCAGCAGTTTATCAGGACAGGGGGTATACAATGAGCAGTTCTTC.

This chain links TRBV7-2 with TRBJ2-1; D unclear. Trimming stripped 7 bases from V and 6 bases from J, with 19 bases between. Germline lookup yields CDR1 SGHTA and CDR2 FQGNSA. There are 15 residues in the CDR3. The DNA for the CDR3 is TGTGCCAGCACCTTCTTACCGGAAGCCACCAATGAGCAGTTCTTC. Amino acid sequence: CASTFLPEATNEQFF.

The V call is TRBV5-8, the J call TRBJ2-7; the D gene is possibly TRBD1 (6 bases). Germline V gives CDR1 SGHTS, CDR2 YDEGEE. The V and J ends lost 2 bases and 2 bases respectively, with 23 bases between them. The CDR3 is made up of 18 amino acids. The CDR3 bases are TGTGCCAGCAGCTTATCACTAAGAAAGTTCCGGGACACCTACGAGCAGTACTTC. Translated, it gives CASSLSLRKFRDTYEQYF. Looking up the rest from reference TRBV5-8 and TRBJ2-7 gives the full variable domain: EAGVTQSPTHLIKTRGQQATLRCSPISGHTSVYWYQQALGLGLQFLLWYDEGEERNRGNFPPRFSGRQFPNYSSELNVNALELEDSALYLCASSLSLRKFRDTYEQYFGPGTRLTVT.

This chain joins TRBV28 and TRBJ2-1, with D hard to call. V gave up 0 bases and J gave up 9 bases, with 6 bases separating them. This CDR3 is built from 12 residues. Germline CDR1 reads MDHEN; CDR2 reads SYDVKM. The CDR3 DNA reads as TGTGCCAGCAGTTTATGGAGGAGTGAGCAGTTCTTC. Translation: CASSLWRSEQFF. The variable domain in full, completed from reference TRBV28 and TRBJ2-1, reads DVKVTQSSRYLVKRTGEKVFLECVQDMDHENMFWYRQDPGLGLRLIYFSYDVKMKEKGDIPEGYSVSREKKERFSLILESASTNQTSMYLCASSLWRSEQFFGPGTRLTVL.

J is TRBJ2-1 and V is TRBV27; the D call may be TRBD1 or TRBD2 (9 bases each). The CDR3 sequence is 19 residues long. Between the trimmed V and J ends, which lost 7 bases and 3 bases, there was a span of 28 bases. Looked up from germline, CDR1 is MNHEY and CDR2 is SMNVEV (reference sequence). Written as DNA, the CDR3 is TGTGCCAGCAACCCGGGGTTAAGCGGGGGGACAGGGTTCTACAATGAGCAGTTCTTC. Amino acid sequence: CASNPGLSGGTGFYNEQFF.

The gene calls are TRBV7-9 and TRBJ1-2; 11 bases align to TRBD1. The V gene's germline CDR1 is SEHNR and CDR2 FQNEAQ (reference sequence). The CDR3 is 14 amino acids. V lost 5 bases and J lost 7; bases outside the gene matches: 6. The CDR3 region has the DNA TGTGCCAGCAGCGACGGGACAGGGGGTCGTGGCTACACCTTC. Translation: CASSDGTGGRGYTF.

Only a few counts were recorded for this clone. The rearrangement links TRBV7-3 to TRBJ1-2, with D tentatively TRBD1 (6 bases). V gave up 4 bases and J gave up 8 bases, with 8 bases separating them. In germline, CDR1 is SGHTA, CDR2 FQGTGA. The CDR3 covers 11 residues. The CDR3 sequence is CASSSGQGYTF. In DNA form, the CDR3 reads TGTGCCAGCAGCTCCGGACAGGGCTACACCTTC. The full variable domain, in which reference TRBV7-3 and TRBJ1-2 provide the parts outside the CDR3, is GAGVSQTPSNKVTEKGKYVELRCDPISGHTALYWYRQSLGQGPEFLIYFQGTGAADDSGLPNDRFFAVRPEGSVSTLKIQRTERGDSAVYLCASSSGQGYTFGSGTRLTVV.

The V call is TRBV27, the J call TRBJ2-3; 11 bases are shared with TRBD1. The CDR3 extends over 16 amino acids. With 5 bases clipped from V and 2 bases from J, the junction kept 6 bases outside the gene matches. CDR1 and CDR2 from the germline V gene are MNHEY and SMNVEV (reference sequence). In DNA form, the CDR3 reads TGTGCCAGCAGTCCCGGGACAGGGGGAACCACAGATACGCAGTATTTT. It translates to CASSPGTGGTTDTQYF.

The gene calls are TRBV7-3 and TRBJ1-6, with D possibly matching TRBD1 (6 bases). The V gene lost 5 bases and the J gene lost 8 bases, with 13 bases spanning the gap. From germline, CDR1 is SGHTA and CDR2 FQGTGA. The CDR3 is made up of 14 amino acids. The CDR3 here is CASSRGGRDSPLHF. Here the CDR3 DNA reads TGTGCCAGCAGCCGAGGGGGTCGAGATTCACCCCTCCACTTT.

The chain recombines TRBV19 with TRBJ1-5, with a tentative D call TRBD1 (6 bases). CDR1 is LNHDA, CDR2 SQIVND, per germline (reference sequence). Trimming removed 6 bases from V and 2 bases from J, with 14 bases in between. The CDR3 sequence is 15 residues long. CDR3 DNA: TGTGCCAGTAGCGAAATACAGGGCGGCAATCAGCCCCAGCATTTT. Protein product: CASSEIQGGNQPQHF.